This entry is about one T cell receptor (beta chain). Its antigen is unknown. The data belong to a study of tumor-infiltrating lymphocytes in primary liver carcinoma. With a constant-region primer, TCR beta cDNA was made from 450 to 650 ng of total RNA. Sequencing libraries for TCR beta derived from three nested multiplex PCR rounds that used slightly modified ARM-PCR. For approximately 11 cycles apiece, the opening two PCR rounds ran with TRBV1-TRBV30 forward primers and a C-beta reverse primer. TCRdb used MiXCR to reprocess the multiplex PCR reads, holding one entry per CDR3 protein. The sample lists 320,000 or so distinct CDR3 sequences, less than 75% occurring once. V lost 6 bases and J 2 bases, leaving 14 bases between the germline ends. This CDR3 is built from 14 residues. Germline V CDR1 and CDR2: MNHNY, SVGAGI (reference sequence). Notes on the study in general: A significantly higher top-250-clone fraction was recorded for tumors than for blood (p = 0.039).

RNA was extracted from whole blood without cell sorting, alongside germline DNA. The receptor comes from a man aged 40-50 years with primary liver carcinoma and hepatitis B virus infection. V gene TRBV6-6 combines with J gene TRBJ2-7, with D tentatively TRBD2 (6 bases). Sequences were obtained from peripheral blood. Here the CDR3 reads CASSAIGEAYEQYF. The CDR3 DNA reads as TGTGCCAGCAGCGCGATAGGGGAGGCCTACGAGCAGTACTTC.